The T cell receptor beta chain under discussion was sequenced for a study of blood T cells in healthy people across ages. A second PCR, run for about 7 to 11 cycles, used a sample-barcoded 5' primer plus a J-beta primer mix. From the 5' RACE reads, TCRdb called clonotypes with MiXCR, one entry per CDR3 protein. Of around 1.7 million distinct CDR3 sequences detected, roughly 27% appear once; the ten largest clones hold 7.7%. Germline V lookup: CDR1 GTSNPN, CDR2 SVGIG (reference sequence). V dropped 1 base and J dropped 10 bases, with 14 bases sitting between them. The CDR3 runs to 14 residues. Findings of the study overall: Both naive CD4+ cell counts and diversity were greater in long-lived donors than in aged donors.

In its sample, this clonotype was seen a few times. Its specificity is unknown. The people who gave samples were healthy Caucasians from Russia, aged roughly 6 to 100. Material: blood. This receptor was identified in a woman in her thirties in good health. The gene calls are TRBV30 and TRBJ1-6; a possible D gene is TRBD1 (5 bases). CDR3 DNA: TGTGCCTGGAGTGGGGGACTGTCGGAATCACCCCTCCACTTT. Translated, it gives CAWSGGLSESPLHF.